The rows below give T cell receptor beta chains drawn from one sample of a study of T cell responses to AZD1222 COVID-19 vaccine. Sequencing was performed with immunoSEQ multiplex PCR; in TCRdb, only in-frame clones are kept and a portion is missing. The sample yields some 120,000 clones, roughly 87% seen once. The sample was peripheral blood, taken on day 0 of AZD1222 vaccination. These receptors all come from an adult in good health. The CDR3 runs from the conserved cysteine through the conserved F or W. D genes are given only for firm matches. Clone size, where shown, is once, few, many, or a class for clones that have expanded.

>TRBV4-1|-|-|TRBJ1-2
TGCGCCAGCAGCCAAGACCTCGGGGGCAGCTCTAACTATGGCTACACCTTC
CASSQDLGGSSNYGYTF
>TRBV6-5|-|once|TRBJ2-7
TGTGCCAGCAGTCCTGGACTGGGAAACTACGAGCAGTACTTC
CASSPGLGNYEQYF
>TRBV28|TRBD1|once|TRBJ1-5
TGTGCCAGCAGTTTAACGGCAGGGGGCAGTCAGCCCCAGCATTTT
CASSLTAGGSQPQHF
>TRBV5-4|TRBD1|-|TRBJ2-3
TGTGCCAGCAGCCGGGACAGGAGAATGACAGATACGCAGTATTTT
CASSRDRRMTDTQYF
>TRBV7-9|-|once|TRBJ1-1
TGTGCCAGCAGCTTGGTCATAGGCACTGAAGCTTTCTTT
CASSLVIGTEAFF
>TRBV3-1/TRBV3-2|TRBD2|-|TRBJ2-1
TGTGCCAGCAGCCTGGATGGGGCTAGCGGGGCTAGCTCCTACAATGAGCAGTTCTTC
CASSLDGASGASSYNEQFF
>TRBV28|-|-|TRBJ1-1
TGTGCCAGCAACTCGCGGTTCGGGCGCCTGAACACTGAAGCTTTCTTT
CASNSRFGRLNTEAFF
>TRBV7-9|TRBD1|-|TRBJ2-2
TGTGCCAGCAGCTTAGGGACAGGGGTCACCGGGGAGCTGTTTTTT
CASSLGTGVTGELFF
>TRBV30|-|-|TRBJ1-2
TGTGCCTGGGGCGGACTATCCGGCTATGGCTACACCTTC
CAWGGLSGYGYTF
>TRBV28|TRBD1|-|TRBJ2-3
TGTGCCAGCAGTACTCTCTGGACAGGGGGGACAGATACGCAGTATTTT
CASSTLWTGGTDTQYF
>TRBV9|-|-|TRBJ2-7
TGTGCCAGCAGCCCTAGGAAGGAGACCTACGAGCAGTACTTC
CASSPRKETYEQYF
>TRBV3-1/TRBV3-2|-|-|TRBJ1-1
TGTGCCAGCAGCGTTGTTCCCCTCATGAACACTGAAGCTTTCTTT
CASSVVPLMNTEAFF
>TRBV9|-|-|TRBJ1-5
TGTGCCAGCAGCGTTGGGCAGGGTGGGCAGCCCCAGCATTTT
CASSVGQGGQPQHF
>TRBV19|TRBD1|-|TRBJ1-3
TGTGCCAGTAGCGAGACAGGGGGCGAAAACACCATATATTTT
CASSETGGENTIYF
>TRBV3-1/TRBV3-2|-|-|TRBJ1-1
TGTGCCAGCAGCCAAGGATCGGGTAGCACTGAAGCTTTCTTT
CASSQGSGSTEAFF
>TRBV9|-|-|TRBJ1-2
TGTGCCAGCAGCGTCCTCTCAAGGTCGGGCTACACCTTC
CASSVLSRSGYTF
>TRBV20-1|-|-|TRBJ1-1
TGCAGTGCTAGGGGGAACACTGAAGCTTTCTTT
CSARGNTEAFF
>TRBV28|TRBD1|-|TRBJ1-5
TGTGCCAGCAGCCCCGTTTTCGAACGGACAGGGGGTCAGCCCCAGCATTTT
CASSPVFERTGGQPQHF
>TRBV4-2|-|-|TRBJ2-3
TGTGCCAGCAGCCAAGAATGGCTAGCCCGAGATACGCAGTATTTT
CASSQEWLARDTQYF
>TRBV5-4|TRBD1|-|TRBJ1-2
TGTGCCAGCAGCTTCCAGGGGGGAAACTATGGCTACACCTTC
CASSFQGGNYGYTF
>TRBV7-2|-|-|TRBJ1-3
TGTGCCAGCAGCTTTAGCTCGTACTCTGGAAACACCATATATTTT
CASSFSSYSGNTIYF
>TRBV28|-|-|TRBJ1-2
TGTGCCAGCAGATTCTTACGGGAGGAAGGCTACACCTTC
CASRFLREEGYTF
>TRBV20-1|-|-|TRBJ1-5
TGCAGTGCTAGTCTGGGGACCTTCAATCAGCCCCAGCATTTT
CSASLGTFNQPQHF
>TRBV2|-|-|TRBJ2-3
TGTGCCAGCAAACGAGGGCTCCCTGGTCAGGATACGCAGTATTTT
CASKRGLPGQDTQYF
>TRBV18|-|-|TRBJ1-3
TGTGCCAGCTCGTCGACTGCACTCCAATCTGGAAACACCATATATTTT
CASSSTALQSGNTIYF
>TRBV5-1|TRBD2|-|TRBJ2-1
TGCGCCAGCAGCTTGTTAGGCGGGGGGGCCTACAATGAGCAGTTCTTC
CASSLLGGGAYNEQFF
>TRBV6-6|-|once|TRBJ2-3
TGTGCCAGCAGTTACCGGGGCACAGATACGCAGTATTTT
CASSYRGTDTQYF
>TRBV28|-|-|TRBJ1-2
TGTGCCAGCAGTCCCCCCCGTATTGGCTACACCTTC
CASSPPRIGYTF
>TRBV11-2|-|-|TRBJ2-7
TGTGCCAGCAGCTATCCGGGACTGAGCTCCTACGAGCAGTACTTC
CASSYPGLSSYEQYF
>TRBV27|-|-|TRBJ1-2
TGTGCCAGCAGTCAGGGAAACGGTCATGGCTACACCTTC
CASSQGNGHGYTF